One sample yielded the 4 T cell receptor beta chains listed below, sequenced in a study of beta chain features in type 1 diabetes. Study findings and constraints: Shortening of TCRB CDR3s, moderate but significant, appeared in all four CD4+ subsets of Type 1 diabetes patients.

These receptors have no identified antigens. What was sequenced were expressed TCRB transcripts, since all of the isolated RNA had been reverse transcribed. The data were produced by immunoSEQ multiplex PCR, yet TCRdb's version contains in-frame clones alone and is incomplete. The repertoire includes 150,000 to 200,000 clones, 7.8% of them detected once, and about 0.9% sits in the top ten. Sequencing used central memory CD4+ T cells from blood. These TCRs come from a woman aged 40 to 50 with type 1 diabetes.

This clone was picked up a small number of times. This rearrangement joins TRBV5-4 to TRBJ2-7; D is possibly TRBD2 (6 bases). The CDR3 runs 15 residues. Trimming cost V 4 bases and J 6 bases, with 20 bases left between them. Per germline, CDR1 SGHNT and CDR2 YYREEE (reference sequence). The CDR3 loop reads CASSPTGSWGSEQYF. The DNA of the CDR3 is TGTGCCAGCAGCCCCACCGGGAGCTGGGGGTCCGAGCAGTACTTC. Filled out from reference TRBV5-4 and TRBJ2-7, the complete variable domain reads ETGVTQSPTHLIKTRGQQVTLRCSSQSGHNTVSWYQQALGQGPQFIFQYYREEENGRGNFPPRFSGLQFPNYSSELNVNALELDDSALYLCASSPTGSWGSEQYFGPGTRLTVT.

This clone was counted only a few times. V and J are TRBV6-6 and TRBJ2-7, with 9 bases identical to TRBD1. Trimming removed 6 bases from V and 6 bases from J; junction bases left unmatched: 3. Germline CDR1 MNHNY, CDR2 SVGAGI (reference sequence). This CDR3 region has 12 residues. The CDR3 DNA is TGTGCCAGCAGAACAGGGGGCCCCGAGCAGTACTTC. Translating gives CASRTGGPEQYF.

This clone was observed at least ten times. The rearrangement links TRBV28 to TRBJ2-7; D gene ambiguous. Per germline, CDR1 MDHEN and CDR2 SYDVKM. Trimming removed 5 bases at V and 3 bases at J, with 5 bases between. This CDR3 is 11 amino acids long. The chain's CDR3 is CASSVGYEQYF. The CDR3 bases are TGTGCCAGCAGTGTCGGCTACGAGCAGTACTTC.

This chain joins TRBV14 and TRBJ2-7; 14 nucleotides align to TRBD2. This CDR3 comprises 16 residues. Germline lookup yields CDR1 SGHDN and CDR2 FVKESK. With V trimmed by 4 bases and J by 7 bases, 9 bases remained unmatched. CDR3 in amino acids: CASSRLGTSGRGEQYF. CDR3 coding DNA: TGTGCCAGCAGCCGACTTGGGACTAGCGGGAGAGGAGAGCAGTACTTC.